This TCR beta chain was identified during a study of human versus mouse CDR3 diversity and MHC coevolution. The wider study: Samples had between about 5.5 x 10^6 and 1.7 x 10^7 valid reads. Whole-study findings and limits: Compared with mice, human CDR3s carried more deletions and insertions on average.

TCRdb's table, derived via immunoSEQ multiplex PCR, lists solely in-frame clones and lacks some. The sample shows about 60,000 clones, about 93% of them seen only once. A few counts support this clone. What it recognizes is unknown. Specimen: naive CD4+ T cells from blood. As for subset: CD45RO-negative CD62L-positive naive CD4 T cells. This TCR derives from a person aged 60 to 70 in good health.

Here the CDR3 DNA reads TGCGCCAGCAGGGACAGGTGGGGTGGCTATGGCTACACCTTC. It specifies CASRDRWGGYGYTF. The rearrangement links TRBV10-2 to TRBJ1-2, with 7 bases fitting TRBD1. From germline, CDR1 is WSHSY and CDR2 SAAADI. There are 14 residues in the CDR3. Trimming cost V 6 bases and J 4 bases; bases outside gene matches: 8.